Sequencing of this TCR beta chain was carried out in a study of CD8 T cells in Susac syndrome (dated by TCRdb to between 2018 and 2021). Looking at the study overall: Of the Susac syndrome patients who were sequenced, eight were in clinical remission while about 6 had clinically active disease. At the time of blood withdrawal, Susac syndrome patients were either therapy-naive, taking corticosteroids (with some also receiving IVIg), or on IVIg alone. Whether CD8+ T cell activation and differentiation in Susac syndrome was antigen driven was tested using repertoire sequencing. General study outcomes and caveats: In the CD4+ T cell repertoire of Susac syndrome patients, clonal expansion was not detected. The number of individuals in the TCR sequencing and HLA analysis was acknowledged as relatively small.

Remarks on this clonotype: The antigen it binds to is not known. Per-base qualities were not stored, and no clone one base away is much larger.

High-throughput TCR beta sequencing profiled peripheral blood CD8+ and CD4+ T cells from healthy donors, Susac syndrome patients and multiple sclerosis patients. The Susac syndrome patients fulfilled recently defined diagnostic criteria for either definite or probable disease. Bulk CD8+ and CD4+ T cells were purified magnetically by negative isolation, whereas CD8+ TEMRA cells were enriched by FACS. Blood was collected in EDTA tubes and processed within 24 hours, with PBMCs isolated through density gradient centrifugation. PBMCs intended for TCR sequencing were frozen in liquid nitrogen and were later thawed in a 37 degrees C water bath. Purity of sorted or isolated CD4+, CD8+ and CD8+ TEMRA cells was at least 90%. RNA was extracted with the RNeasy kit and 0.5 to 1 ug was reverse transcribed using random hexamers. The immunoSEQ multiplex PCR assay, which covers 54 Vbeta and 13 Jbeta segments, was used to amplify TCR beta CDR3 regions. To correct PCR amplification bias, a synthetic template baseline was used for both primer optimization and computational correction. The paper's data handling went like this. Only productive sequences were kept, with reads annotated to V, D and J genes according to IMGT and analyzed in immunoSEQ Analyzer. Clonality was calculated as one minus the Shannon entropy normalized by log2 of the number of productive unique sequences. For each patient and control, public and private clones were evaluated among the 100 most prevalent clones. A clone was defined as Susac-specific if it was absent from the healthy and MS cohorts, from 1052 published viral clones and from other ImmuneACCESS disease sequences. The public reads were reanalyzed by TCRdb: fastp trimming at Q25, MiXCR alignment, in-frame beta chains only. Identical CDR3 protein sequences are pooled into one entry, listed with their most common genes and DNA. TCRdb assigned the V and J calls; the authors' analysis was not used. This sample gives roughly 100,000 distinct CDR3 sequences in total; 85% to 95% of them show up just once. The leading ten clones occupy more than 0.3% of the sample.

This clonotype was obtained from a human donor with Susac syndrome. Sequenced sample: CD4+ T cells from PBMCs.

The CDR3 protein sequence reads: CASSQDQGYEQYF. The sequenced DNA is TGCGCCAGCAGCCAAGATCAAGGATACGAGCAGTACTTC. This chain joins TRBV4-3 to TRBJ2-7; the D gene lacks a confident call. The V and J ends are trimmed by 0 bases and 4 bases, leaving 7 bases between them. CDR1 LGHNA and CDR2 YSLEER were looked up in the germline V gene. The CDR3 goes from the cysteine to the phenylalanine over 13 residues. Only the CDR3 portion is preserved as DNA: 39 bases, with reading frame beginning at the first base.